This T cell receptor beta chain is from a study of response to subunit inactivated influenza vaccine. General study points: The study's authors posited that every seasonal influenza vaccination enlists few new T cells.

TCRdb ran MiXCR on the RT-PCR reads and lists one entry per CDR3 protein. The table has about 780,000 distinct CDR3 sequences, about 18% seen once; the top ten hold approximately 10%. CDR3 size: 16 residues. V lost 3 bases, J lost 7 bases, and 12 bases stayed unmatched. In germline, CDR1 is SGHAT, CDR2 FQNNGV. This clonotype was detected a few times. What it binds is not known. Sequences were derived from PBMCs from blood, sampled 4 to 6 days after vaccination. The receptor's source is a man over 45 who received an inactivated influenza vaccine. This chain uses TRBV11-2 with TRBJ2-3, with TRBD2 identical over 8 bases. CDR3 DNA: TGTGCCAGCAGCTTCGGCTGGCGGGGGGCCGTTCATACGCAGTATTTT. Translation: CASSFGWRGAVHTQYF.